These 3 T cell receptor beta chains were sequenced from one sample in a study of neurological immune-mediated disorders. TCRdb reprocessed the 5' RACE reads with MiXCR, giving one entry per CDR3 protein. This table has about 65,000 distinct CDR3 sequences, over 4% appearing once. Sequencing was done on a sample of PBMCs. Source of these receptors: a man aged 45-65 years with multiple sclerosis.

This clonotype was counted at least ten times. The rearrangement links TRBV20-1 to TRBJ2-2, with a possible D match to TRBD2 (6 bases). The CDR3 loop spans 12 amino acids. Trimming took off 6 bases at V and 3 bases at J, with 8 bases between the two ends. In germline, CDR1 is DFQATT, CDR2 SNEGSKA (reference sequence). DNA for the CDR3: TGCAGTGCCCCGGGGGACACCGGGGAGCTGTTTTTT. Translated: CSAPGDTGELFF.

This clonotype was recorded at least ten times. CDR3 region: CASSLQGETEAFF. CDR3 sequence (DNA): TGCGCCAGCAGCTTGCAGGGTGAAACTGAAGCTTTCTTT. The rearrangement joins TRBV5-1 to TRBJ1-1; a possible D gene is TRBD1 (5 bases). The V end lost 1 base, the J end lost 5 bases, and 9 bases lay between the germline ends. Per the germline V gene, CDR1 is SGHRS and CDR2 is YFSETQ. The CDR3 extends over 13 amino acids.

This clonotype was counted many times. The chain combines TRBV20-1 with TRBJ2-1; 9 positions match TRBD2. The CDR3 is 15 residues long. Germline-derived CDR1 and CDR2 are DFQATT and SNEGSKA (reference sequence). V lost 3 bases to trimming and J lost 5 bases; unmatched junction nucleotides: 8. Here the CDR3 reads CSARFGGGAHNEQFF. CDR3 DNA sequence: TGCAGTGCTAGGTTTGGCGGGGGGGCCCACAATGAGCAGTTCTTC.